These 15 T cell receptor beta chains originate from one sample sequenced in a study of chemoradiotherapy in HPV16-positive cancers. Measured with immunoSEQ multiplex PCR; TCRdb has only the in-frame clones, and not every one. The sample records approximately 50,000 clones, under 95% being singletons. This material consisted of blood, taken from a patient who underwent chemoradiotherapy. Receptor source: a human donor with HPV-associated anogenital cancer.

The CDR3 coding sequence is TGTGCCAGCAGCGCCGACCGACTCATAGCAGATACGCAGTATTTT. Translating gives CASSADRLIADTQYF. This chain uses TRBV27 with TRBJ2-3; D gene ambiguous. Germline CDR1 reads MNHEY; CDR2 reads SMNVEV (reference sequence). The germline V and J ends were trimmed by 6 bases and 4 bases, with 17 bases remaining between them. This CDR3 region has 15 residues.

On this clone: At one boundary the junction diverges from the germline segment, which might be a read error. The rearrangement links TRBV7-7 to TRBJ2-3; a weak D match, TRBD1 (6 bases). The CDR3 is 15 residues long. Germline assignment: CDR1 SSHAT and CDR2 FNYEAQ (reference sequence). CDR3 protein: CASSLPTGGADTQYF. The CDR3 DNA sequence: TGTGCTAGCAGCCTTCCGACAGGCGGCGCAGATACGCAGTATTTT.

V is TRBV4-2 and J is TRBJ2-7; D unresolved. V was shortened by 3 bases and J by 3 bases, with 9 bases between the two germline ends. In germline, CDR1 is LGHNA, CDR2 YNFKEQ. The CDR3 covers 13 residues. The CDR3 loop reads CASSHGPLYEQYF. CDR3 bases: TGTGCCAGCAGCCACGGACCGCTCTACGAGCAGTACTTC.

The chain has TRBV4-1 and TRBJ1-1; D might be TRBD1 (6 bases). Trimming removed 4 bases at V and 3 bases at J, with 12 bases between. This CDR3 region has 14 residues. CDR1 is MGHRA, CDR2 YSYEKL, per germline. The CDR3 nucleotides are TGCGCCAGCAGCCGAACACAGGGATACACTGAAGCTTTCTTT. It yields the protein CASSRTQGYTEAFF.

CDR3 bases: TGTGCCAGTAGGGGGGCCGCAGATACGCAGTATTTT. Protein sequence: CASRGAADTQYF. V and J are TRBV19 and TRBJ2-3; maybe TRBD1 (6 bases). CDR1 and CDR2 from the germline V gene are LNHDA and SQIVND (reference sequence). Trimming cost V 6 bases and J 4 bases, with 8 bases left between them. This CDR3 is 12 amino acids long. The full variable domain, its missing parts supplied by reference TRBV19 and TRBJ2-3, is DGGITQSPKYLFRKEGQNVTLSCEQNLNHDAMYWYRQDPGQGLRLIYYSQIVNDFQKGDIAEGYSVSREKKESFPLTVTSAQKNPTAFYLCASRGAADTQYFGPGTRLTVL.

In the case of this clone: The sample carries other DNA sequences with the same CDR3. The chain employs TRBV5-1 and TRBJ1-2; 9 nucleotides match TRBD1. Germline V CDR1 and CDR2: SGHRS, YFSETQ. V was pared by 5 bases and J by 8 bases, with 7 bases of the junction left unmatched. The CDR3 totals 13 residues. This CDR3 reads CASRETGGQGYTF. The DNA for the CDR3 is TGCGCCAGCAGGGAGACAGGGGGGCAGGGCTACACCTTC.

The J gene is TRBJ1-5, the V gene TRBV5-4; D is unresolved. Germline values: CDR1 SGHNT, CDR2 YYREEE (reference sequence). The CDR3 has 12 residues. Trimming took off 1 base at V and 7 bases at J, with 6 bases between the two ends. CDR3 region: CASSLLGQPQHF. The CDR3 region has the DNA TGTGCCAGCAGCTTGCTTGGGCAGCCCCAGCATTTT.

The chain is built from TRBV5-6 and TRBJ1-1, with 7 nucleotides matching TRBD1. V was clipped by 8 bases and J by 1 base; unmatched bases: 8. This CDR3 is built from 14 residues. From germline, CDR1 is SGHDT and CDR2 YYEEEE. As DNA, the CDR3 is TGTGCCAGTGAGACAGGGTTAAGGAACACTGAAGCTTTCTTT. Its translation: CASETGLRNTEAFF.

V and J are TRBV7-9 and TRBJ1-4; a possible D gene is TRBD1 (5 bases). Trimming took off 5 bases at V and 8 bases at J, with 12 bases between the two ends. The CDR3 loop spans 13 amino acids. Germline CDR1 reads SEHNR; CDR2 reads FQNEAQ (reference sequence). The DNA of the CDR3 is TGTGCCAGCAGCGGAACAGGCGGAGAAAAACTGTTTTTT. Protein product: CASSGTGGEKLFF.

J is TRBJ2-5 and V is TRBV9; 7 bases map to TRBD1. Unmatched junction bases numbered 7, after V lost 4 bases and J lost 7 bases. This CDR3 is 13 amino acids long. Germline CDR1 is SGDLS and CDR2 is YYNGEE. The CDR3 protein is CASSLGGIGTQYF. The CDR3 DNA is TGTGCCAGCAGCTTAGGGGGCATTGGGACCCAGTACTTC.

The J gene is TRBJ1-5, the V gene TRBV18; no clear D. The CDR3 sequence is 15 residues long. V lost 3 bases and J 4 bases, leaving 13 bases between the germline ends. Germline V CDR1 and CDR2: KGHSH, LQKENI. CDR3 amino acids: CASSPMAGANQPQHF. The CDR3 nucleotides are TGTGCCAGCTCACCCATGGCAGGAGCTAATCAGCCCCAGCATTTT.

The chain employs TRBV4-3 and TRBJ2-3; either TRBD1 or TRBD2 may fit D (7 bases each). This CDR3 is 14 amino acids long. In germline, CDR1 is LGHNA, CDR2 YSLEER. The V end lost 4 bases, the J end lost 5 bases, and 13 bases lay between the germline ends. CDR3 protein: CASSPGGAGDTQYF. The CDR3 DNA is TGCGCCAGCAGCCCAGGGGGGGCGGGAGATACGCAGTATTTT.

The CDR3 nucleotides are TGTGCCAGCAGCTTAGTACCGGACTCTTCCTACGAGCAGTACTTC. Encoded protein: CASSLVPDSSYEQYF. V is TRBV11-2 and J is TRBJ2-7, with a possible D match to TRBD2 (5 bases). The CDR3 spans 15 residues. V lost 1 base, J lost 1 base, and 11 bases lay in between. Germline lookup yields CDR1 SGHAT and CDR2 FQNNGV.

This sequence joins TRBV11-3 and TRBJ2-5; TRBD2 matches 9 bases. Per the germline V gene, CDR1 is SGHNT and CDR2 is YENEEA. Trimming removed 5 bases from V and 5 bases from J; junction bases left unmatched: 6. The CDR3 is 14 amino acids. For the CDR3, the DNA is TGTGCCAGCAGCCGCGGGAGGGGTGCGGAGACCCAGTACTTC. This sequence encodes CASSRGRGAETQYF. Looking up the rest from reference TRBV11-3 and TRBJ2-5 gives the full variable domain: EAGVVQSPRYKIIEKKQPVAFWCNPISGHNTLYWYLQNLGQGPELLIRYENEEAVDDSQLPKDRFSAERLKGVDSTLKIQPAELGDSAVYLCASSRGRGAETQYFGPGTRLLVL.

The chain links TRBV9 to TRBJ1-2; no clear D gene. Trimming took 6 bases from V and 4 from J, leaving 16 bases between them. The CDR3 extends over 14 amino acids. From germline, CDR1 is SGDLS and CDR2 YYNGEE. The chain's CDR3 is CASTPGAPSYGYTF. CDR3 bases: TGTGCCAGCACCCCGGGAGCACCTTCCTATGGCTACACCTTC.